This entry lists 26 T cell receptor beta chains sequenced from one sample in a study of T cell repertoires in cytomegalovirus infection. TCRdb redid the calling of the reads with MiXCR, one entry per CDR3 protein. Among 210,000 or so distinct CDR3 sequences listed, about 5.9% were seen once. Material for sequencing was PBMCs. The receptors originated from a human donor in good health (CMV status not recorded). Some clones in this sample may be carry-over from other donors' samples.

This clonotype was seen many times. The chain is built from TRBV19 and TRBJ1-5; no clear D gene. CDR3 length: 13 residues. V lost 4 bases, J lost 2 bases, and 6 bases lay in between. CDR1 is LNHDA, CDR2 SQIVND, per germline (reference sequence). In DNA form, the CDR3 reads TGTGCCAGTAGTAATCAGGGCAATCAGCCCCAGCATTTT. Protein: CASSNQGNQPQHF.

In its sample, this clonotype was seen many times. The chain employs TRBV4-2 and TRBJ2-7, with TRBD1 identical over 8 bases. This CDR3 is 15 amino acids long. From germline, CDR1 is LGHNA and CDR2 YNFKEQ. Unmatched junction bases numbered 3, after V lost 0 bases and J lost 2 bases. In DNA, the CDR3 is TGTGCCAGCAGCCAAGATAGGGACAGGCCCTACGAGCAGTACTTC. Amino acid sequence: CASSQDRDRPYEQYF.

The sample holds a few counts of this clonotype. The V gene is TRBV4-1, the J gene TRBJ2-2, with 8 bases fitting TRBD2. V shed 0 bases, J shed 6 bases, and the junction held 9 bases outside the gene matches. CDR1 and CDR2 (germline): MGHRA, YSYEKL. CDR3 length: 17 amino acids. CDR3 coding DNA: TGCGCCAGCAGCCAAGAGCGGCCGGGACTAGTATCCGGGGAGCTGTTTTTT. Protein: CASSQERPGLVSGELFF.

This clonotype occurred many times. This chain uses TRBV7-9 with TRBJ1-2; 9 bases match TRBD1. V shed 3 bases and J 4 bases; nucleotides not matched to a gene: 6. The CDR3 consists of 15 residues. Germline V gene lookup returns CDR1 SEHNR and CDR2 FQNEAQ (reference sequence). CDR3 in amino acids: CASSFGDRAIYGYTF. The CDR3 DNA follows: TGTGCCAGCAGCTTTGGGGACAGGGCGATCTATGGCTACACCTTC. The variable domain in full, with the rest retrieved from reference TRBV7-9 and TRBJ1-2, is DTGVSQNPRHKITKRGQNVTFRCDPISEHNRLYWYRQTLGQGPEFLTYFQNEAQLEKSRLLSDRFSAERPKGSFSTLEIQRTEQGDSAMYLCASSFGDRAIYGYTFGSGTRLTVV.

This clonotype was found many times. The rearrangement links TRBV9 to TRBJ1-2; 11 nucleotides line up with TRBD1. Germline CDR1 and CDR2: SGDLS and YYNGEE. The CDR3 runs to 14 residues. The V and J ends lost 3 bases and 3 bases, in that order; junction bases with no gene match: 1. For the CDR3, the DNA is TGTGCCAGCAGCGGGACAGGGGGCGACTATGGCTACACCTTC. Translating gives CASSGTGGDYGYTF.

This clonotype appeared many times. This rearrangement joins TRBV6-2 or TRBV6-3 to TRBJ2-5, with D perhaps TRBD2 (5 bases). Trimming removed 6 bases at V and 1 base at J, with 9 bases between. The germline V gene encodes CDR1 MNHEY and CDR2 SVGEGT. The CDR3 loop spans 13 amino acids. CDR3 residues: CASSPGVQETQYF. Written as DNA, the CDR3 is TGTGCCAGCAGCCCCGGGGTCCAAGAGACCCAGTACTTC.

This clonotype appeared many times. The rearrangement uses TRBV7-2 and TRBJ2-5; 9 bases fit TRBD2. Trimming at V came to 4 bases and at J to 2 bases, leaving 5 bases not matched to a gene. Germline loops: CDR1 SGHTA, CDR2 FQGNSA. The CDR3 has 15 residues. CDR3 sequence (DNA): TGTGCCAGCAGCTCGACTAGCGGCTTACAAGAGACCCAGTACTTC. As protein: CASSSTSGLQETQYF.

This clonotype was counted at least ten times. The chain links TRBV19 to TRBJ1-2; the D is unclear. The CDR3 runs to 10 residues. CDR1 and CDR2 from the germline V gene are LNHDA and SQIVND (reference sequence). V was cut by 5 bases and J by 6 bases, with 4 bases left in between. The CDR3 nucleotides read TGTGCCAGTAGTGGGCATGGCTACACCTTC. The encoded protein is CASSGHGYTF.

This clonotype was detected many times. This rearrangement joins TRBV5-6 to TRBJ2-2; D remains ambiguous. Germline assignment: CDR1 SGHDT and CDR2 YYEEEE. The length of the CDR3 is 14 residues. V shed 4 bases and J shed 3 bases, with 10 bases lying between them. The CDR3, as DNA: TGTGCCAGCAGCCCAAAGACGTACACCGGGGAGCTGTTTTTT. It specifies CASSPKTYTGELFF.

This clonotype was counted a few times. V gene TRBV2 combines with J gene TRBJ1-2; no firm D call. The CDR3 is 13 residues long. The V gene lost 6 bases and the J gene lost 3 bases, with 11 bases spanning the gap. The germline V gene encodes CDR1 SNHLY and CDR2 FYNNEI. The CDR3 sequence is CASRNLGDYGYTF. The DNA of the CDR3 is TGTGCCAGCAGGAACCTGGGAGACTATGGCTACACCTTC.

This chain joins TRBV6-6 and TRBJ1-5; 7 positions agree with TRBD1. With 5 bases clipped from V and 5 bases from J, the junction kept 9 bases outside the gene matches. The CDR3 is made up of 15 amino acids. CDR1 and CDR2 from the germline V gene are MNHNY and SVGAGI (reference sequence). DNA of the CDR3: TGTGCCAGCAGTGCGTCAGACAGGGTCTATCAGCCCCAGCATTTT. Amino acid sequence: CASSASDRVYQPQHF.

This clonotype was detected many times. The CDR3 sequence: CASSLWQHEAFF. In DNA form, the CDR3 reads TGTGCCAGCAGTTTATGGCAGCATGAAGCTTTCTTT. The chain has TRBV12-3 or TRBV12-4 and TRBJ1-1; D unclear. V lost 2 bases and J lost 7, with 8 bases in between. This CDR3 comprises 12 residues.

Ten or more counts support this clonotype. The chain couples TRBV27 to TRBJ2-1; D possibly corresponds to TRBD1 (6 bases). Trimming stripped 8 bases from V and 7 bases from J, with 12 bases between. Germline V lookup: CDR1 MNHEY, CDR2 SMNVEV (reference sequence). This CDR3 contains 12 residues. Here the CDR3 reads CASVTRGNEQFF. The CDR3 nucleotides read TGTGCCAGCGTAACAAGGGGGAATGAGCAGTTCTTC.

This clonotype showed up many times. The CDR3 coding sequence is TGTGCCAGCAGCCCACGCCCGACAGGGAACACTGAAGCTTTCTTT. Its translation is CASSPRPTGNTEAFF. The gene calls are TRBV7-2 and TRBJ1-1; D might be TRBD1 (6 bases). Trimming stripped 5 bases from V and 1 base from J, with 14 bases between. Germline V CDR1 and CDR2: SGHTA, FQGNSA. CDR3 length equals 15 residues.

The sample holds many counts of this clonotype. V and J are TRBV28 and TRBJ1-1; 7 bases line up with TRBD1. Germline assignment: CDR1 MDHEN and CDR2 SYDVKM. CDR3 size: 12 residues. With 5 bases clipped from V and 10 bases from J, the junction kept 7 bases outside the gene matches. CDR3 protein: CASSQQGTSAFF. In DNA, the CDR3 is TGTGCCAGCAGTCAACAGGGGACATCAGCTTTCTTT.

This chain joins TRBV4-3 and TRBJ1-2; 8 positions agree with TRBD1. The germline V gene encodes CDR1 LGHNA and CDR2 YSLEER. The CDR3 is 17 amino acids. The J segment lost 4 bases and the V segment lost 0 bases, leaving 10 bases of the junction unmatched. The DNA of the CDR3 is TGCGCCAGCAGCCAAGATACCGTCTCAGGGGGCGGCTATGGCTACACCTTC. This gives the protein CASSQDTVSGGGYGYTF.

This clonotype was picked up many times. A junction end diverges from the germline sequence, so it may reflect a read error. The genes are TRBV20-1 and TRBJ1-1, with a tentative D call TRBD1 (5 bases). Per the germline V gene, CDR1 is DFQATT and CDR2 is SNEGSKA (reference sequence). There are 12 residues in the CDR3. Written as DNA, the CDR3 is TGCAGTGCTAGAGATCTAACAGGCGGTTCGCTCTTT. As protein: CSARDLTGGSLF.

In this sample, this clonotype turned up many times. An end of the junction differs from the germline gene, which may be a read error. The chain uses TRBV7-2 and TRBJ1-2; maybe TRBD1 (6 bases). The CDR3 extends over 11 amino acids. Looked up from germline, CDR1 is SGHTA and CDR2 is FQGNSA. CDR3 nucleotide sequence: TGTGCCAGCAGCTTAGTTGGGCCAGGGGAATTC. This encodes CASSLVGPGEF.

This clonotype has a count of ten or more. V is TRBV12-3 or TRBV12-4 and J is TRBJ1-6; 7 bases match TRBD1. This CDR3 spans 14 amino acids. With V trimmed by 3 bases and J by 6 bases, 2 bases remained unmatched. The CDR3 DNA reads as TGTGCCAGCAGTTTTGGGACAGCTAATTCACCCCTCCACTTT. Translating gives CASSFGTANSPLHF.

V gene TRBV13 combines with J gene TRBJ2-5; TRBD2 agrees at 9 bases. The CDR3 consists of 15 residues. Trimming cost V 3 bases and J 5 bases; bases outside gene matches: 7. The V gene's germline CDR1 is PRHDT and CDR2 FYEKMQ (reference sequence). In DNA, the CDR3 is TGTGCCAGCAGCTTGAGCGGGGGGAAAGGGGAGACCCAGTACTTC. Translating it yields CASSLSGGKGETQYF. Full variable domain (missing parts from reference TRBV13 and TRBJ2-5): AAGVIQSPRHLIKEKRETATLKCYPIPRHDTVYWYQQGPGQDPQFLISFYEKMQSDKGSIPDRFSAQQFSDYHSELNMSSLELGDSALYFCASSLSGGKGETQYFGPGTRLLVL.

In this sample, this clonotype turned up many times. J is TRBJ1-3 and V is TRBV7-2; 12 nucleotides match TRBD1. Germline CDR1 reads SGHTA; CDR2 reads FQGNSA. The length of the CDR3 is 16 residues. Trimming took 3 bases from V and 1 from J; bases not matched to a gene: 1. The CDR3 loop is CASSLGQGASGNTIYF. CDR3 nucleotide sequence: TGTGCCAGCAGCTTGGGACAGGGGGCTTCTGGAAACACCATATATTTT.

This clonotype was found many times. The rearrangement links TRBV20-1 to TRBJ2-5; TRBD2 matches at 9 bases. The CDR3 spans 14 residues. V was pared by 0 bases and J by 5 bases, with 4 bases of the junction left unmatched. The germline V gene has CDR1 DFQATT and CDR2 SNEGSKA (reference sequence). CDR3 DNA sequence: TGCAGTGCTAGAGAAGCGGGGGGCGGGGAGACCCAGTACTTC. It yields the protein CSAREAGGGETQYF.

Many counts were recorded for this clonotype. The chain has TRBV7-2 and TRBJ1-6, with D possibly TRBD1 on 5 matching bases. Germline V CDR1 and CDR2: SGHTA, FQGNSA. The length of the CDR3 is 16 residues. Deletions cut 5 bases from V and 1 base from J, with 12 bases between. In DNA, the CDR3 is TGTGCCAGCAGCCCGGGGACTATTTCCTATAATTCACCCCTCCACTTT. Translating gives CASSPGTISYNSPLHF. Complete variable domain (other parts from reference TRBV7-2 and TRBJ1-6): GAGVSQSPSNKVTEKGKDVELRCDPISGHTALYWYRQSLGQGLEFLIYFQGNSAPDKSGLPSDRFSAERTGGSVSTLTIQRTQQEDSAVYLCASSPGTISYNSPLHFGNGTRLTVT.

This clonotype was seen only a few times. The chain links TRBV30 to TRBJ1-2; TRBD1 matches 7 bases. The CDR3 runs 12 residues. CDR1 and CDR2 (germline): GTSNPN, SVGIG (reference sequence). V was clipped by 4 bases and J by 7 bases; unmatched bases: 6. In DNA form, the CDR3 reads TGTGCCTGGATAAGACAGGGAGGTGGCTACACCTTC. Translating it yields CAWIRQGGGYTF.

This clonotype was recorded at least ten times. The chain employs TRBV11-2 and TRBJ1-5; maybe TRBD1 (6 bases). There are 15 residues in the CDR3. From germline, CDR1 is SGHAT and CDR2 FQNNGV. V lost 5 bases and J lost 0, with 11 bases in between. For the CDR3, the DNA is TGTGCCAGCAGCCCGGGACACCTTAGCAATCAGCCCCAGCATTTT. As protein: CASSPGHLSNQPQHF.

J is TRBJ2-2 and V is TRBV2; D is perhaps TRBD2 (6 bases). Germline V CDR1 and CDR2: SNHLY, FYNNEI. This CDR3 has 12 amino acids. Trimming took off 6 bases at V and 5 bases at J, with 7 bases between the two ends. CDR3: CASRGTTGELFF. CDR3 coding DNA: TGTGCCAGCAGAGGGACTACCGGGGAGCTGTTTTTT.